A single sample is the source of the 15 T cell receptor beta chains below, sequenced in a study of identical twins. TCRdb passed the 5' RACE reads through MiXCR, listing each CDR3 protein once. The sample carries 1.5 million to 2 million distinct CDR3 sequences, under 35% recorded once. Source material: cord blood. The receptors originated from a newborn girl in good health.

The sample holds a few counts of this clonotype. The chain employs TRBV2 and TRBJ1-1; unclear D gene. This CDR3 is 16 amino acids long. Per the germline V gene, CDR1 is SNHLY and CDR2 is FYNNEI. Trimming left V 2 bases short and J 0 bases short, with 13 bases between. The CDR3: CASSEWAAPLNTEAFF. The CDR3 bases are TGTGCCAGCAGTGAATGGGCAGCCCCTCTGAACACTGAAGCTTTCTTT. The whole variable domain, remainder taken from reference TRBV2 and TRBJ1-1, is EPEVTQTPSHQVTQMGQEVILRCVPISNHLYFYWYRQILGQKVEFLVSFYNNEISEKSEIFDDQFSVERPDGSNFTLKIRSTKLEDSAMYFCASSEWAAPLNTEAFFGQGTRLTVV.

The V gene is TRBV7-9, the J gene TRBJ2-3; weak D call: TRBD2 (5 bases). Germline V CDR1 and CDR2: SEHNR, FQNEAQ (reference sequence). V was pared by 1 base and J by 3 bases, with 14 bases between. The CDR3 is 16 residues long. CDR3 sequence (DNA): TGTGCCAGCAGCTTAGAGGCTACTAGTGGTACAGATACGCAGTATTTT. It translates to CASSLEATSGTDTQYF. Supplemented by reference TRBV7-9 and TRBJ2-3, the full variable domain reads DTGVSQNPRHKITKRGQNVTFRCDPISEHNRLYWYRQTLGQGPEFLTYFQNEAQLEKSRLLSDRFSAERPKGSFSTLEIQRTEQGDSAMYLCASSLEATSGTDTQYFGPGTRLTVL.

As concerns this clonotype: A single base separates this from a much larger clone, so it may be a read error. The chain is built from TRBV12-3 or TRBV12-4 and TRBJ1-2, with D possibly being TRBD1 (6 bases). Trimming removed 3 bases from V and 3 bases from J, with 8 bases in between. The CDR3 has 13 amino acids. The CDR3 sequence is CASSFTGYYGYTF. The DNA of the CDR3 is TGTGCCAGCAGTTTTACAGGGTACTATGGCTACACCTTC.

A remark on this clonotype: A much larger clone differs by one base, so this may be a read error. The chain recombines TRBV24-1 with TRBJ2-1; D is undetermined. The CDR3 has 11 amino acids. Germline V gene sequence: CDR1 KGHDR, CDR2 SFDVKD. CDR3 nucleotide sequence: TGTGCCACCGGTGATTTGAGTGAGCAGTTCTTC. Translating gives CATGDLSEQFF.

Remarks on this clonotype: Given a much more abundant clone one base away, this may be a read error. The gene calls are TRBV20-1 and TRBJ1-1; D is undetermined. The germline V gene has CDR1 DFQATT and CDR2 SNEGSKA (reference sequence). There are 13 residues in the CDR3. V was trimmed by 3 bases and J by 6 bases, leaving 14 bases between them. Here the CDR3 reads CSARCSIGAEAFF. The CDR3, as DNA: TGCAGTGCTAGGTGCTCGATCGGGGCTGAAGCTTTCTTT.

The rearrangement joins TRBV20-1 to TRBJ2-7; D unclear. The last part of the DNA fits TRBJ2-5 better; the J call may be wrong. This CDR3 has 15 amino acids. Germline CDR1 and CDR2: DFQATT and SNEGSKA (reference sequence). CDR3 bases: TGCAGTGCTCCCCCGACCTCTCGGTTGGAAGAGACCCAGTACTTC. It translates to CSAPPTSRLEETQYF.

The chain has TRBV6-5 and TRBJ2-7; the D gene is possibly TRBD2 (5 bases). Germline V gene sequence: CDR1 MNHEY, CDR2 SVGAGI. V dropped 2 bases and J dropped 7 bases, with 36 bases sitting between them. The CDR3 sequence is 21 residues long. CDR3 in amino acids: CASSYRGWAFSAHLSYNEQYF. CDR3 in DNA: TGTGCCAGCAGTTACCGCGGCTGGGCTTTTAGCGCACATTTATCCTACAATGAGCAGTACTTC.

This sequence joins TRBV16 and TRBJ2-7; D remains ambiguous. There are 12 residues in the CDR3. The V gene's germline CDR1 is KGHSY and CDR2 FQNENV. The germline V and J ends were trimmed by 1 base and 4 bases, with 5 bases remaining between them. CDR3 in DNA: TGTGCCAGCAGCCAATTGAGGTACGAGCAGTACTTC. Its protein is CASSQLRYEQYF.

Remarks on this clonotype: Its ends do not fully match the called genes, so a read error is possible. The chain uses TRBV5-1 and TRBJ1-2, with 8 bases identical to TRBD1. Germline CDR1 is SGHRS and CDR2 is YFSETQ. The CDR3 length is 14 residues. The CDR3 DNA sequence: TGCGCCAGCAGCACAGTGGACAGGGTTCATGGCTTCACCTTC. Protein: CASSTVDRVHGFTF.

The chain uses TRBV19 and TRBJ2-7; D remains ambiguous. The germline CDR1 and CDR2 sequences are LNHDA and SQIVND (reference sequence). The CDR3 is made up of 13 amino acids. V lost 3 bases, J lost 7 bases, and 13 bases lay in between. CDR3 bases: TGTGCCAGTAGTATCGAATCCTCAGGAGAGCAGTACTTC. Its protein is CASSIESSGEQYF.

This chain joins TRBV27 and TRBJ2-7, with D possibly being TRBD1 (6 bases). V was shortened by 2 bases and J by 2 bases, with 10 bases between the two germline ends. The CDR3 spans 14 residues. CDR1 and CDR2 (germline): MNHEY, SMNVEV (reference sequence). This chain's CDR3 is CASSLDRRAYEQYF. The CDR3 DNA sequence: TGTGCCAGCAGTTTAGACAGGCGAGCCTACGAGCAGTACTTC.

This clonotype was detected ten times or more. J is TRBJ2-3 and V is TRBV10-3; 7 positions match TRBD1. This CDR3 is 19 amino acids long. The V segment lost 10 bases and the J segment 2 bases; nucleotides outside the gene matches: 24. Germline CDR1 reads ENHRY; CDR2 reads SYGVKD. The CDR3, as DNA: TGTGCCACTCTAGATTGGCAGGGGGTGAAACCACGAGACACAGATACGCAGTATTTT. It is translated as CATLDWQGVKPRDTDTQYF.

This clonotype has just a few counts. The V call is TRBV7-2, the J call TRBJ2-3, with D unclear. This CDR3 contains 14 residues. Trimming took 6 bases from V and 7 from J, leaving 17 bases between them. From germline, CDR1 is SGHTA and CDR2 FQGNSA. The chain's CDR3 is CASSPVSLRNTQYF. The CDR3 DNA is TGTGCCAGCAGTCCCGTTTCGTTGAGGAATACGCAGTATTTT. Full variable domain (outside the CDR3, taken from reference TRBV7-2 and TRBJ2-3): GAGVSQSPSNKVTEKGKDVELRCDPISGHTALYWYRQSLGQGLEFLIYFQGNSAPDKSGLPSDRFSAERTGGSVSTLTIQRTQQEDSAVYLCASSPVSLRNTQYFGPGTRLTVL.

This clonotype was seen ten or more times. The chain employs TRBV7-9 and TRBJ2-3; D is uncertain. The CDR3 has 15 residues. Between the trimmed V and J ends, which lost 3 bases and 6 bases, there was a span of 16 bases. Germline assignment: CDR1 SEHNR and CDR2 FQNEAQ (reference sequence). CDR3 amino acids: CASSLYGLPADTQYF. The CDR3 DNA reads as TGTGCCAGCAGCTTGTATGGGTTACCAGCGGATACGCAGTATTTT.

This clonotype was detected ten times or more. This chain joins TRBV7-2 and TRBJ2-7; 8 bases match TRBD1. The CDR3 is 14 residues long. The V gene's germline CDR1 is SGHTA and CDR2 FQGNSA. V trimming: 1 base; J trimming: 3 bases; junction bases outside the gene matches: 2. The CDR3 protein is CASSLGQGHYEQYF. CDR3 DNA: TGTGCCAGCAGCTTAGGACAGGGGCACTACGAGCAGTACTTC. The full variable domain, its missing parts supplied by reference TRBV7-2 and TRBJ2-7, is GAGVSQSPSNKVTEKGKDVELRCDPISGHTALYWYRQSLGQGLEFLIYFQGNSAPDKSGLPSDRFSAERTGGSVSTLTIQRTQQEDSAVYLCASSLGQGHYEQYFGPGTRLTVT.